These T cell receptor beta chains were read from a single sample in a study of control samples from healthy donors and cancer patients. Sequencing used immunoSEQ multiplex PCR; TCRdb keeps in-frame clones, though not all of them. The sample yields 180,000 or so clones, around 91% seen once. What was sequenced was blood. The receptors shown here come from a young woman in good health. CDR3s include the opening cysteine and the closing phenylalanine or tryptophan.

>TRBJ1-2|TRBV6-5
CASSQGGGYTF
>TRBJ1-3|TRBV6-5
CASSYSGALPGNTIYF
>TRBJ2-1|TRBV28
CASSLTGGNEQFF
>TRBJ1-3|TRBV5-8
CASNRDRGGGNTIYF
>TRBJ1-1|TRBV7-3
CASSRGGNTEAFF
>TRBJ1-5|TRBV4-1
CASSQGEGQPQHF
>TRBJ2-4|TRBV19
CASSGTGDGNIQYF
>TRBJ2-1|TRBV15
CATSRPQGYEQFF
>TRBJ1-6|TRBV5-6
CASSFRRGHVSPLHF
>TRBJ1-1|TRBV6-6
CASSLDTEAFF
>TRBJ2-1|TRBV6-5
CASKGLAGSYNEQFF
>TRBJ1-3|TRBV18
CASSPGEGNTIYF
>TRBJ1-3|TRBV2
CASTPGGAGNTIYF
>TRBJ1-2|TRBV29-1
CSVDAGTNYGYTF
>TRBJ2-3|TRBV5-5
CASSLGLAGASTDTQYF
>TRBJ2-7|TRBV12-3/TRBV12-4
CASSFGEAYEQYF
>TRBJ1-2|TRBV18
CASSLRTGNYGYTF
>TRBJ1-1|TRBV29-1
CSVGGSVNTEAFF
>TRBJ2-7|TRBV9
CASSVGTSGIYEQYF
>TRBJ2-3|TRBV13
CASSFSSGADTQYF
>TRBJ1-1|TRBV6-5
CASSYSGLEAFF
>TRBJ2-2|TRBV4-2
CASSQAQDTGELFF
>TRBJ1-1|TRBV5-4
CASSLGREPVTEAFF
>TRBJ2-7|TRBV19
CASSTTSGSSYEQYF
>TRBJ1-6|TRBV5-1
CASSLDGTGGSPLHF
>TRBJ2-3|TRBV5-4
CASSGGLAGTTDTQYF
>TRBJ1-6|TRBV7-2
CASSPRQVENSPLHF
>TRBJ1-5|TRBV6-2/TRBV6-3
CASSYSGTGPYNQPQHF
>TRBJ2-7|TRBV28
CASSLSTGGHEQYF
>TRBJ2-5|TRBV7-9
CASSPGLAGGPGTQYF
>TRBJ1-4|TRBV14
CASSQVGDPNEKLFF
>TRBJ2-1|TRBV13
CASSLGLPYNEQFF
>TRBJ2-7|TRBV7-2
CASSLDRYYEQYF
>TRBJ1-4|TRBV6-5
CASSLTGTNEKLFF
>TRBJ1-1|TRBV10-2
CASSEGRGEAFF
>TRBJ2-7|TRBV3-1/TRBV3-2
CASSQGLAGSYEQYF
>TRBJ2-7|TRBV27
CASSSLTSGSSYEQYF
>TRBJ2-3|TRBV19
CASSSGSGTDTQYF
>TRBJ1-1|TRBV29-1
CSVSSGTLTEAFF
>TRBJ1-5|TRBV3-1/TRBV3-2
CASSQSGKGGQPQHF
>TRBJ1-5|TRBV6-2/TRBV6-3
CASSYRLGVQPQHF
>TRBJ2-1|TRBV6-5
CASSYSGGGGRNEQFF
>TRBJ2-5|TRBV2
CASSSGYQETQYF
>TRBJ1-2|TRBV6-5
CASRYDRGYGYTF
>TRBJ1-5|TRBV2
CASSDSPNQPQHF
>TRBJ1-2|TRBV11-3
CASSHRDRGTGYTF
>TRBJ2-3|TRBV27
CATRTSRTDTQYF
>TRBJ1-5|TRBV12-3/TRBV12-4
CASSFCNQPQHF
>TRBJ2-3|TRBV7-6
CASSLLAGDPDTQYF